These T cell receptor beta chains were read from a single sample in a study of cytomegalovirus exposure and HLA in healthy donors. Clones were read by immunoSEQ multiplex PCR, and TCRdb kept only the in-frame ones, dropping some. Its table records 50,000 or so clones. Sequences were obtained from PBMCs. The receptors stem from a man in his forties or fifties in good health and CMV-seropositive. Both conserved end residues are part of each CDR3. D genes are given only for firm matches.

v_call | d_call | cdr3_aa
TRBV4-2 | NA | CASSLRQSDSGANVLTF
TRBV5-5 | NA | CASSPDSLNTEAFF
TRBV29-1 | NA | CSALVTAFSYEQYF
TRBV7-9 | TRBD2 | CASAGDSQFF
TRBV28 | TRBD2 | CASSLRTGGGGETQYF
TRBV5-1 | NA | CASSLEGPGNEQFF
TRBV4-2 | TRBD1 | CASSQEGTGVGEQYF
TRBV7-9 | TRBD1 | CASSLDRGASYGYTF
TRBV6-5 | NA | CASSYSRQPGNTIYF
TRBV7-9 | TRBD1 | CASSPAGGGEAFF
TRBV5-1 | TRBD1 | CASSPGDRENGYTF
TRBV6-5 | NA | CASRHRGHSSYEQYF
TRBV6-5 | TRBD1 | CASSYRTGGPGYGYTF
TRBV19 | TRBD2 | CASSITYRTRGYEQYF
TRBV18 | TRBD1 | CASSPGTGLIGELFF
TRBV29-1 | NA | CSVELGGNQPQHF
TRBV6-4 | NA | CASGGGAGELFF
TRBV7-8 | TRBD1 | CASSLRDRGHYEQYF
TRBV5-6 | NA | CASIACAVNQFF
TRBV2 | NA | CASSKDGTYEQYF
TRBV4-1 | NA | CASSQQERLQETQYF
TRBV7-2 | NA | CASSPKRADTQYF
TRBV29-1 | NA | CSVESVKNTGELFF
TRBV6-5 | TRBD1 | CASNRQGRDYGYTF